Listed below are T cell receptor beta chains from one sample, sequenced in a study of cytomegalovirus exposure and HLA in healthy donors. The assay was immunoSEQ multiplex PCR, and TCRdb's table has in-frame clones only and misses some. This sample has some 110,000 clones, with about 83% found just once. Sequencing was done on a sample of PBMCs. The source is a man aged 18 to 29 in good health and CMV-seronegative. CDR3s include the opening cysteine and the closing phenylalanine or tryptophan. The order of the fields is V gene, clone size, D gene, J gene, CDR3 DNA, CDR3 protein. A D gene is named only where the DNA matches it firmly. Size tells how often a clone was seen (once, few, many) or the class of an expanded clone, and some rows leave it out.

>TRBV10-3|-|TRBD2|TRBJ2-3
TGTGCCAGCAGCCTCACTAGCGGGAGGGCGGATACGCAGTATTTT
CASSLTSGRADTQYF
>TRBV28|-|TRBD1|TRBJ1-1
TGTGCCAGCAGTTCCCCCGGGACAGGGAATCCTGAAGCTTTCTTT
CASSSPGTGNPEAFF
>TRBV11-2|-|-|TRBJ1-1
TGTGCCAGCAGCTTAGGGGGCAGCTTTGTGAACACTGAAGCTTTCTTT
CASSLGGSFVNTEAFF
>TRBV27|-|TRBD2|TRBJ2-7
TGTGCCAGCAGTAGGACTAGCGGGAGTAACGAGCAGTACTTC
CASSRTSGSNEQYF
>TRBV25-1|once|TRBD2|TRBJ2-7
TGTGCCAGCAGTGAATATGTCCAGCGGGAGCTCGAGCAGTACTTC
CASSEYVQRELEQYF
>TRBV7-2|-|TRBD2|TRBJ2-1
TGTGCCAGCAGCTTTAGCGGGAGCGGCTACGGTGAGCAGTTCTTC
CASSFSGSGYGEQFF
>TRBV2|few|-|TRBJ2-6
TGTGCCAGCACCCAAAGGGGTGGGGCCAACGTCCTGACTTTC
CASTQRGGANVLTF
>TRBV9|-|TRBD2|TRBJ2-2
TGTGCCAGCAGCGTAGTAAGCGGGAGAGGGACCGGGGAGCTGTTTTTT
CASSVVSGRGTGELFF
>TRBV30|once|TRBD1|TRBJ1-2
TGTGCCTGGAGTGGAGGGACAGGATATGGCTACACCTTC
CAWSGGTGYGYTF
>TRBV30|-|TRBD2|TRBJ2-7
TGTGCCTGGAGCCCGGGGGGAGAAGCCTACGAGCAGTACTTC
CAWSPGGEAYEQYF
>TRBV18|-|-|TRBJ1-1
TGTGCCAGCTCATTTCGACAGGCGAAGAACACTGAAGCTTTCTTT
CASSFRQAKNTEAFF
>TRBV30|-|-|TRBJ1-2
TGTGCCTGGAGCCCAACAGTCGTTCAGCCAGACTATGGCTACACCTTC
CAWSPTVVQPDYGYTF
>TRBV7-3|once|-|TRBJ2-1
TGTGCCAGCAGCTTATGGGGTGGGAGGGGGGATGAGCAGTTCTTC
CASSLWGGRGDEQFF
>TRBV6-5|-|-|TRBJ1-1
TGTGCCAGCAGAATGGACAGTTTTAAAGCTTTCTTT
CASRMDSFKAFF
>TRBV19|-|TRBD1|TRBJ1-5
TGTGCCAGTAGTGGGACAGGGGGAAGCAATCAGCCCCAGCATTTT
CASSGTGGSNQPQHF
>TRBV7-2|-|TRBD2|TRBJ2-7
TGTGCCAGCTACCCAGGGGCCGGCGGGAGGGCCGGGTACGAGCAGTACTTC
CASYPGAGGRAGYEQYF
>TRBV13|many|TRBD1|TRBJ1-3
TGTGCCAGCAGCTCCAGGGGGCTTTGGTCAGACACCATATATTTT
CASSSRGLWSDTIYF
>TRBV5-1|-|-|TRBJ2-2
TGCGCCAGCAGCTTTACAGGACAGAACACCGGGGAGCTGTTTTTT
CASSFTGQNTGELFF
>TRBV11-3|-|-|TRBJ2-5
TGTGCCAGCAGCCACGGGGAGACCCAGTACTTC
CASSHGETQYF
>TRBV18|-|TRBD1|TRBJ1-1
TGTGCCAGCTCACCTGGACAGGGGGCGACTGAAGCTTTCTTT
CASSPGQGATEAFF
>TRBV25-1|-|TRBD1|TRBJ2-7
TGTGCCAGCAGTCTGACAGGGGGAGGCTACGAGCAGTACTTC
CASSLTGGGYEQYF
>TRBV11-2|once|-|TRBJ1-4
TGTGCCAGCAGCTTGGAGCCAGGGCAGGGAAAACTGTTTTTT
CASSLEPGQGKLFF
>TRBV6-6|-|TRBD1|TRBJ1-5
TGTGCCAGCAGCCAGACAGGGGGTAATCAGCCCCAGCATTTT
CASSQTGGNQPQHF
>TRBV19|-|TRBD1|TRBJ2-1
TGTGCCAGTAGTCCAAGAAGGGGGCCCCTCAATGAGCAGTTCTTC
CASSPRRGPLNEQFF
>TRBV19|-|TRBD1|TRBJ1-2
TGTGCCAGTAGTATAGGTGGACAGGGCTCCTATGGCTACACCTTC
CASSIGGQGSYGYTF
>TRBV5-1|-|TRBD2|TRBJ2-3
TGCGCCAGCAGCTTGGAGCTAGCGGGAAGCGCAGATACGCAGTATTTT
CASSLELAGSADTQYF
>TRBV7-2|-|-|TRBJ1-3
TGTGCCAGCAGTACCGACAGGTTAAACACCATATATTTT
CASSTDRLNTIYF
>TRBV7-6|few|-|TRBJ2-1
TGTGCCAGCAGCTTAGCGGGGCCCCGGGATGAGCAGTTCTTC
CASSLAGPRDEQFF
>TRBV4-2|-|TRBD1|TRBJ1-5
TGTGCCAGCAGCTTGTACATGACAGGGTCCAGACAGCCCCAGCACTTT
CASSLYMTGSRQPQHF
>TRBV12-5|-|-|TRBJ2-1
TGTGCTAGTGCCCCCGGGTACCATGAGCAGTTCTTC
CASAPGYHEQFF
>TRBV18|-|-|TRBJ2-2
TGTGCCAGCTCACCACTCACTAGTCGGGGGACCGGGGAGCTGTTTTTT
CASSPLTSRGTGELFF
>TRBV11-2|-|-|TRBJ2-2
TGTGCCAGCAGCTGGAGGGTGGGCGGGGAGCTGTTTTTT
CASSWRVGGELFF
>TRBV7-8|-|-|TRBJ1-2
TGTGCCAGCAGCTTTGGACATAATAACTATGGCTACACCTTC
CASSFGHNNYGYTF
>TRBV28|-|-|TRBJ1-2
TGTGCCAGCGATAGGCTAGCGGGTACCTATGGCTACACCTTC
CASDRLAGTYGYTF
>TRBV28|-|-|TRBJ1-1
TGTGCCAGCAGTCCGCAACGAAGAGGGTCCACTGAAGCTTTCTTT
CASSPQRRGSTEAFF
>TRBV6-5|-|TRBD1|TRBJ1-1
TGTGCCAGCAGTTACTTCGGGACAGAGAACACTGAAGCTTTCTTT
CASSYFGTENTEAFF
>TRBV14|-|-|TRBJ2-2
TGTGCCAGCAGCCAAGAAGGGACTTCCACCGGGGAGCTGTTTTTT
CASSQEGTSTGELFF
>TRBV7-9|once|TRBD1|TRBJ1-1
TGTGCCAGCACACCGGGACAGCTGAACACTGAAGCTTTCTTT
CASTPGQLNTEAFF
>TRBV9|-|TRBD2|TRBJ2-1
TGTGCCAGCAGCGTAGAGGCGGGAGGGAGGGGTGAGCAGTTCTTC
CASSVEAGGRGEQFF
>TRBV19|-|-|TRBJ1-5
TGTGCCAGCCTCCCTAGGACAGCCGTGGGCAATCAGCCCCAGCATTTT
CASLPRTAVGNQPQHF
>TRBV30|-|TRBD2|TRBJ2-7
TGTGCCTGGAATACCCAGCGGGAATACCACGAGCAGTACTTC
CAWNTQREYHEQYF
>TRBV6-5|once|-|TRBJ2-1
TGTGCCAGCAGTTACAGCCTGACCTACAATGAGCAGTTCTTC
CASSYSLTYNEQFF
>TRBV18|-|TRBD1|TRBJ2-7
TGTGCCAGCTCACCCCTGGACAGGACCAACGAGCAGTACTTC
CASSPLDRTNEQYF
>TRBV11-3|-|-|TRBJ2-7
TGTGCCAGCAGCTTAGGGCAGGTGAGCTCCTACGAGCAGTACTTC
CASSLGQVSSYEQYF
>TRBV30|-|TRBD2|TRBJ2-3
TGTGCCTGGAGTGTAACAGCGGGAAGGACAGATACGCAGTATTTT
CAWSVTAGRTDTQYF
>TRBV5-4|-|-|TRBJ2-2
TGTGCCAGCAGCTACGGCCCCCTCGGGGGTGCCGGGGAGCTGTTTTTT
CASSYGPLGGAGELFF
>TRBV28|-|TRBD2|TRBJ2-7
TGTGCCAGCAGATTGACTAGCGGGAGAAGCTACGAGCAGTACTTC
CASRLTSGRSYEQYF
>TRBV6-5|-|TRBD2|TRBJ2-7
TGTGCCAGCAGTTACTCGGCTAGCGGGGGCTACGAGCAGTACTTC
CASSYSASGGYEQYF
>TRBV30|-|TRBD1|TRBJ1-3
TGTGCCTGGAGTGCAGGGGGCTCTGGAAACACCATATATTTT
CAWSAGGSGNTIYF
>TRBV13|-|TRBD2|TRBJ2-1
TGTGCCAGCAGCCCATGGACTAGCGGGACCTACAATGAGCAGTTCTTC
CASSPWTSGTYNEQFF
>TRBV5-1|-|TRBD1|TRBJ1-2
TGCGCCAGCAGCTTGGGGCACCGGGACAGCAATGGCTACACCTTC
CASSLGHRDSNGYTF
>TRBV28|-|TRBD2|TRBJ2-2
TGTGCCAGCAGCCCGGGGGGAGAGGTCACCGGGGAGCTGTTTTTT
CASSPGGEVTGELFF
>TRBV9|-|TRBD2|TRBJ2-7
TGTGCCAGCAGCGTAGGAGCGGGAGGGCCGTCCTACGAGCAGTACTTC
CASSVGAGGPSYEQYF
>TRBV9|-|TRBD1|TRBJ1-2
TGTGCCAGCAGCGTACCGTTGGACAGGGCCTATGGCTACACCTTC
CASSVPLDRAYGYTF
>TRBV10-3|few|-|TRBJ1-5
TGTGCCATCAGTGAAGGAGGGGGAGGGCAGCCCCAGCATTTT
CAISEGGGGQPQHF
>TRBV4-1|-|TRBD1|TRBJ2-4
TGCGCCAGCAGCCAAGGTCGGACAGGGTTTAAGGACATTCAGTACTTC
CASSQGRTGFKDIQYF
>TRBV7-2|once|TRBD1|TRBJ1-2
TGTGCCAGCAGCTTAGACCCCGGGACAGCTTATGGCTACACCTTC
CASSLDPGTAYGYTF
>TRBV7-2|once|TRBD2|TRBJ2-5
TGTGCCAGCAGCTTAAGGGGACTAGGAACAGAGACCCAGTACTTC
CASSLRGLGTETQYF
>TRBV5-1|-|-|TRBJ2-7
TGCGCCAGCAGCTTATGGGGGCAGAGCGAGCAGTACTTC
CASSLWGQSEQYF